These 24 T cell receptor beta chains were sequenced from one sample in a study of T-cell memory formation after mild COVID-19. One entry per CDR3 protein results from TCRdb running MiXCR on the 5' RACE reads. This sample has approximately 580,000 distinct CDR3 sequences, with roughly 20% found just once. Input material: PBMCs or a T cell subset sorted from them (not recorded which). These receptors originate from an adult woman who had mild COVID-19 (a few samples of this study predate the infection). Cell type and time point are not known.

The chain employs TRBV11-2 and TRBJ2-7; perhaps TRBD2 as D (6 bases). CDR3 length: 15 amino acids. The germline V gene encodes CDR1 SGHAT and CDR2 FQNNGV. V shed 5 bases and J shed 5 bases, with 19 bases lying between them. In nucleotides, the CDR3 is TGTGCCAGCAGCCTTTCAGCGGGCCGTCGCGACGAGCAGTACTTC. This gives the protein CASSLSAGRRDEQYF.

The chain joins TRBV5-1 to TRBJ2-5, with 8 bases that match TRBD1. CDR1 is SGHRS, CDR2 YFSETQ, per germline. The CDR3 covers 15 residues. V trimming: 4 bases; J trimming: 2 bases; junction bases outside the gene matches: 7. The DNA of the CDR3 is TGCGCCAGCAGCGATCCCGGGACAGGACAAGAGACCCAGTACTTC. This translates into CASSDPGTGQETQYF.

This clonotype was seen a few times. The chain is built from TRBV7-9 and TRBJ2-7, with 7 bases identical to TRBD1. Unmatched junction bases numbered 5, after V lost 3 bases and J lost 3 bases. CDR3 length: 14 amino acids. The germline gives CDR1 SEHNR, CDR2 FQNEAQ (reference sequence). The CDR3, as DNA: TGTGCCAGCAGCTTTTGGGACAGAAACTACGAGCAGTACTTC. Its translation: CASSFWDRNYEQYF.

There are a few counts of this clonotype. V and J are TRBV12-3 or TRBV12-4 and TRBJ1-2, with D unresolved. The CDR3 has 16 amino acids. V lost 0 bases, J lost 2 bases, and 13 bases lay in between. CDR3 loop: CASSLASGSSNYGYTF. The CDR3 coding sequence is TGTGCCAGCAGTTTAGCGTCGGGCAGTTCCAACTATGGCTACACCTTC.

The chain couples TRBV12-3 or TRBV12-4 to TRBJ1-1; possibly TRBD1 for D (5 bases). The CDR3 extends over 15 amino acids. Trimming pared 3 bases from V and 5 bases from J, leaving 16 bases between. The CDR3: CASSFYAGSGTEAFF. The CDR3 DNA follows: TGTGCCAGCAGTTTCTATGCGGGTTCAGGGACTGAAGCTTTCTTT.

The rearrangement joins TRBV29-1 to TRBJ1-5; possibly TRBD1 for D (5 bases). Germline CDR1 and CDR2: SQVTM and ANQGSEA. Trimming took 4 bases from V and 3 from J, leaving 16 bases between them. CDR3 length equals 15 residues. In nucleotides, the CDR3 is TGCAGCGTTGTTAGCCAGGGTGGGTACAATCAGCCCCAGCATTTT. Amino acids: CSVVSQGGYNQPQHF. The variable domain in full, completed from reference TRBV29-1 and TRBJ1-5, reads SAVISQKPSRDICQRGTSLTIQCQVDSQVTMMFWYRQQPGQSLTLIATANQGSEATYESGFVIDKFPISRPNLTFSTLTVSNMSPEDSSIYLCSVVSQGGYNQPQHFGDGTRLSIL.

This rearrangement joins TRBV9 to TRBJ1-1; 8 bases are a match to TRBD1. The CDR3 runs 15 residues. Germline trimming cut 2 bases from V and 5 bases from J; bases unmatched to any gene: 8. Germline values: CDR1 SGDLS, CDR2 YYNGEE. CDR3 bases: TGTGCCAGCAGCGTTAGCCAGGGGGCACTGACTGAAGCTTTCTTT. Translated, it gives CASSVSQGALTEAFF.

The rearrangement joins TRBV6-5 to TRBJ2-7; D is possibly TRBD1 (5 bases). Germline CDR1 and CDR2: MNHEY and SVGAGI. V lost 0 bases, J lost 5 bases, and 14 bases lay in between. This CDR3 contains 15 residues. The CDR3 is CASSYSIDRGHEQYF. CDR3 coding DNA: TGTGCCAGCAGTTACTCGATCGACAGAGGCCACGAGCAGTACTTC.

This clonotype was counted a few times. This rearrangement joins TRBV29-1 to TRBJ2-7; D possibly corresponds to TRBD1 (8 bases). Germline assignment: CDR1 SQVTM and CDR2 ANQGSEA. V shed 0 bases and J shed 8 bases, with 20 bases lying between them. This CDR3 comprises 15 residues. As DNA, the CDR3 is TGCAGCGTTGAAGAAGCAGCGGGACAGGTTGGGAAGCAGTACTTC. Protein sequence: CSVEEAAGQVGKQYF.

The sample holds a few counts of this clonotype. The CDR3 sequence: CASSSEVQEQFF. CDR3 in DNA: TGTGCCAGCAGCTCCGAAGTCCAGGAGCAGTTCTTC. The J gene is TRBJ2-1, the V gene TRBV7-9; D remains ambiguous. Between the trimmed V and J ends, which lost 4 bases and 10 bases, there was a span of 11 bases. Germline V lookup: CDR1 SEHNR, CDR2 FQNEAQ (reference sequence). CDR3 length equals 12 residues.

The rearrangement uses TRBV5-1 and TRBJ2-5; D ambiguous. The ends were cut back, 0 bases at V and 2 bases at J, with 20 bases in the middle. The CDR3 has 18 residues. The V gene's germline CDR1 is SGHRS and CDR2 YFSETQ. CDR3 amino acids: CASSLVPLGSHSQETQYF. DNA of the CDR3: TGCGCCAGCAGCTTGGTACCCCTAGGAAGCCACTCTCAAGAGACCCAGTACTTC.

The genes are TRBV3-1 and TRBJ2-1, with TRBD2 identical over 8 bases. The V gene's germline CDR1 is LGHDT and CDR2 YNNKEL (reference sequence). V lost 3 bases, J lost 1 base, and 14 bases stayed unmatched. The CDR3 covers 19 residues. DNA for the CDR3: TGTGCCAGCAGCCACCGATCGACTAGCGTGTTTTCGTCCTACAATGAGCAGTTCTTC. Its translation: CASSHRSTSVFSSYNEQFF.

V is TRBV5-1 and J is TRBJ2-1; D possibly matches TRBD1 or TRBD2 (5 bases each). V was clipped by 4 bases and J by 11 bases, with 16 bases between them. CDR3 length: 13 residues. Germline V lookup: CDR1 SGHRS, CDR2 YFSETQ. CDR3 nucleotides: TGCGCCAGCAGCCAGGGACCAGGGAATAAGCAGTTCTTC. It encodes CASSQGPGNKQFF.

This clonotype was seen ten or more times. The chain has TRBV5-1 and TRBJ2-3; D remains ambiguous. Germline-derived CDR1 and CDR2 are SGHRS and YFSETQ. The CDR3 runs to 13 residues. Trimming cost V 3 bases and J 6 bases, with 11 bases left between them. CDR3 nucleotides: TGCGCCAGCAGCTCCGGTTCGGTGGATACGCAGTATTTT. Protein sequence: CASSSGSVDTQYF.

This clonotype was seen a single time. This rearrangement joins TRBV9 to TRBJ2-5, with 9 positions matching TRBD1. From germline, CDR1 is SGDLS and CDR2 YYNGEE. With 0 bases clipped from V and 7 bases from J, the junction kept 10 bases outside the gene matches. The length of the CDR3 is 16 residues. CDR3 loop: CASSVGSGQGPRTQYF. CDR3 sequence (DNA): TGTGCCAGCAGCGTAGGGTCGGGACAGGGCCCACGGACCCAGTACTTC.

This clonotype showed up just a few times. The chain links TRBV18 to TRBJ2-5, with TRBD1 identical over 8 bases. The V gene's germline CDR1 is KGHSH and CDR2 LQKENI. The trim removed 3 bases at V and 2 bases at J, leaving 5 bases unmatched. CDR3 length: 15 amino acids. The CDR3 loop reads CASSPPWTGQETQYF. The CDR3 bases are TGTGCCAGCTCACCCCCCTGGACAGGGCAAGAGACCCAGTACTTC.

V usage is TRBV7-2 and J usage is TRBJ1-2, with D possibly matching TRBD1 (6 bases). Germline loops: CDR1 SGHTA, CDR2 FQGNSA. The CDR3 contains 15 residues. The germline V and J ends were trimmed by 0 bases and 14 bases, with 22 bases remaining between them. In nucleotides, the CDR3 is TGTGCCAGCAGCTTAGCAACGGTTTCCGGGACATCCGTAACCTTC. It codes for CASSLATVSGTSVTF.

The J gene is TRBJ1-5, the V gene TRBV4-1, with TRBD1 as a possible D gene (5 bases). V lost 0 bases, J lost 4 bases, and 13 bases lay in between. The CDR3 is 16 residues long. CDR1 and CDR2 from the germline V gene are MGHRA and YSYEKL. This CDR3 is CASSQDYGAGNQPQHF. The CDR3 DNA is TGCGCCAGCAGCCAAGATTATGGGGCAGGTAATCAGCCCCAGCATTTT.

This clonotype was seen a few times. The chain couples TRBV7-8 to TRBJ2-7; TRBD2 matches at 12 bases. CDR1 and CDR2 from the germline V gene are SGHVS and FQNEAQ. V was pared by 6 bases and J by 0 bases, with 6 bases of the junction left unmatched. CDR3 length: 16 residues. CDR3 DNA sequence: TGTGCCAGCAGATTACTAGCGGGAGGTTTCTCCTACGAGCAGTACTTC. It is translated as CASRLLAGGFSYEQYF.

The chain has TRBV28 and TRBJ2-5; the D call may be TRBD1 or TRBD2 (6 bases each). CDR3 length: 14 residues. Between the trimmed V and J ends, which lost 1 base and 9 bases, there was a span of 15 bases. CDR1 is MDHEN and CDR2 is SYDVKM in the germline V gene. The CDR3 loop is CASSLLQGGGSQYF. Here the CDR3 DNA reads TGTGCCAGCAGTTTATTACAGGGAGGAGGTTCCCAGTACTTC. Looking up the rest from reference TRBV28 and TRBJ2-5 gives the full variable domain: DVKVTQSSRYLVKRTGEKVFLECVQDMDHENMFWYRQDPGLGLRLIYFSYDVKMKEKGDIPEGYSVSREKKERFSLILESASTNQTSMYLCASSLLQGGGSQYFGPGTRLLVL.

This clonotype occurred a few times. The V gene is TRBV29-1, the J gene TRBJ2-5; 7 bases fit TRBD2. The CDR3 is 18 residues long. Trimming at V came to 0 bases and at J to 4 bases, leaving 17 bases not matched to a gene. CDR1 SQVTM and CDR2 ANQGSEA come from the germline V gene. Here the CDR3 reads CSVEDLTGEGGFLETQYF. Written as DNA, the CDR3 is TGCAGCGTTGAAGATCTGACGGGGGAGGGAGGGTTTTTAGAGACCCAGTACTTC.

The chain has TRBV12-3 or TRBV12-4 and TRBJ1-6, with no clear D. The V gene lost 2 bases and the J gene lost 6 bases, with 14 bases spanning the gap. This CDR3 contains 16 residues. The CDR3 loop reads CASSLFPRQFNSPLHF. CDR3 DNA: TGTGCCAGCAGTTTATTCCCCCGGCAGTTTAATTCACCCCTCCACTTT.

The chain couples TRBV20-1 to TRBJ1-1; D is ambiguous. V was pared by 1 base and J by 1 base, with 4 bases between. Germline CDR1 is DFQATT and CDR2 is SNEGSKA (reference sequence). This CDR3 is 12 amino acids long. DNA of the CDR3: TGCAGTGCTAGAGTTAGGAACACTGAAGCTTTCTTT. It specifies CSARVRNTEAFF.

CDR3 protein: CASSLGSTGHLTEAFF. CDR3 in DNA: TGTGCCAGCAGCTTAGGGTCTACAGGGCACTTGACTGAAGCTTTCTTT. The rearrangement links TRBV7-9 to TRBJ1-1; D might be TRBD1 (6 bases). Germline V gives CDR1 SEHNR, CDR2 FQNEAQ (reference sequence). The length of the CDR3 is 16 residues. The ends were cut back, 1 base at V and 5 bases at J, with 17 bases in the middle.